The clone carrying this TCR beta chain was counted many times. Original analysis: Amplified reference gene primers provided the basis for estimating nucleated cell counts. Data came from immunoSEQ multiplex PCR; TCRdb stores just in-frame clones and leaves some out. V and J calls and clone size are copied from that table; D and trimming were computed from the DNA. The top ten clones hold approximately 5.9% of a sample with roughly 120,000 clones, 60% to 80% of them seen once. The data originate from a study of blood T cell repertoires in COVID-19. This CDR3 region has 15 residues. CDR1 MDHEN and CDR2 SYDVKM come from the germline V gene. V shed 6 bases and J shed 2 bases, with 17 bases lying between them.

This chain links TRBV28 with TRBJ2-7, with D tentatively TRBD1 (6 bases). The TCR was taken from an elderly man with COVID-19, enrolled during active disease. The specimen was peripheral blood. CDR3 protein: CASSPQGFPAYEQYF. Here the CDR3 DNA reads TGTGCCAGCAGCCCCCAGGGGTTCCCAGCCTACGAGCAGTACTTC.